These T cell receptor beta chains were read from a single sample in a study of identical twins. One entry per CDR3 protein results from TCRdb running MiXCR on the 5' RACE reads. The sample includes 500,000 to 650,000 distinct CDR3 sequences, about a fifth seen only once; the top ten take roughly 0.5%. These same records also appear under a second study, on yellow fever vaccine responses in identical twins.

The sequenced sample consisted of CD4+ T cells sorted from blood. Source of these receptors: a woman aged 18-29 years in good health. Both conserved end residues are part of each CDR3. A D gene is named only where the DNA matches it firmly. Expanded clones get a size class; other rows say once, few or many, or leave the size out.

clone_size | d_call | j_call | v_call | cdr3_aa | cdr3_nt
- | - | TRBJ2-6 | TRBV6-1 | CASSRQVPNSGANVLTF | TGTGCCAGCAGCCGACAGGTGCCAAACTCTGGGGCCAACGTCCTGACTTTC
- | - | TRBJ2-7 | TRBV5-1 | CASSNSLGSPYEQYF | TGCGCCAGCAGCAACTCTCTCGGGAGCCCCTACGAGCAGTACTTC
- | TRBD2 | TRBJ2-3 | TRBV20-1 | CSARLTSGGNTDTQYF | TGCAGTGCTAGATTGACTAGCGGGGGGAACACAGATACGCAGTATTTT
many | TRBD2 | TRBJ2-1 | TRBV5-5 | CASSLTSGVSYNEQFF | TGTGCCAGCAGCTTGACTAGCGGGGTCTCCTACAATGAGCAGTTCTTC
- | TRBD2 | TRBJ2-1 | TRBV15 | CATSRDRLAGGNEQFF | TGTGCCACCAGCAGAGATCGACTAGCGGGGGGAAATGAGCAGTTCTTC
many | - | TRBJ2-5 | TRBV11-2 | CASSFNSNQETQYF | TGTGCCAGCAGCTTTAACAGCAACCAAGAGACCCAGTACTTC
- | TRBD2 | TRBJ2-3 | TRBV11-2 | CASSPYPGTSKDTQYF | TGTGCCAGCAGCCCCTATCCCGGGACTAGCAAAGATACGCAGTATTTT
- | - | TRBJ1-2 | TRBV5-1 | CASSLAPLANYGYTF | TGCGCCAGCAGCTTGGCACCCCTTGCTAACTATGGCTACACCTTC
- | - | TRBJ1-6 | TRBV6-1 | CASSEAISPLHF | TGTGCCAGCAGTGAAGCGATTTCACCCCTCCACTTT
- | TRBD2 | TRBJ2-1 | TRBV5-1 | CASSPIPLAGVDNEQFF | TGCGCCAGCAGCCCCATACCGCTAGCGGGAGTGGACAATGAGCAGTTCTTC
- | - | TRBJ2-1 | TRBV15 | CATSFGFSYNEQFF | TGTGCCACCAGCTTCGGGTTTTCCTACAATGAGCAGTTCTTC
many | - | TRBJ2-5 | TRBV4-1 | CASSRVDQETQYF | TGCGCCAGCAGCCGGGTGGACCAAGAGACCCAGTACTTC
- | TRBD2 | TRBJ2-7 | TRBV3-1 | CASSAGLAGGRSYEQYF | TGTGCCAGCAGCGCGGGACTAGCGGGAGGCCGCTCCTACGAGCAGTACTTC
- | - | TRBJ2-5 | TRBV20-1 | CSARDWVAGSQETQYF | TGCAGTGCTAGAGACTGGGTTGCGGGATCCCAAGAGACCCAGTACTTC
- | - | TRBJ2-1 | TRBV24-1 | CATSMTVEASSYNEQFF | TGTGCCACCAGTATGACGGTCGAGGCGAGCTCCTACAATGAGCAGTTCTTC
many | - | TRBJ2-1 | TRBV12-3/TRBV12-4 | CASSLGLETREFF | TGTGCCAGCAGTTTGGGTCTGGAAACGAGAGAGTTCTTC
- | TRBD1 | TRBJ2-1 | TRBV12-3/TRBV12-4 | CASRERTGYLGKQFF | TGTGCCAGCAGGGAAAGGACAGGGTACCTGGGAAAGCAGTTCTTC
few | TRBD1 | TRBJ2-5 | TRBV5-1 | CASSLGGGWQETQYF | TGCGCCAGCAGCTTGGGAGGGGGCTGGCAAGAGACCCAGTACTTC
- | - | TRBJ2-1 | TRBV29-1 | CSVRVNEQFF | TGCAGCGTTCGAGTCAATGAGCAGTTCTTC
- | TRBD2 | TRBJ2-1 | TRBV20-1 | CSALGTSGNEQFF | TGCAGTGCTCTTGGAACTAGCGGCAATGAGCAGTTCTTC
- | - | TRBJ2-3 | TRBV29-1 | CSTERQPRGTQYF | TGCAGCACAGAACGACAGCCCAGAGGTACGCAGTATTTT
once | - | TRBJ1-1 | TRBV6-6 | CASSYVWGTEAFF | TGTGCCAGCAGTTACGTTTGGGGAACTGAAGCTTTCTTT
few | TRBD1 | TRBJ2-5 | TRBV29-1 | CSVEQGAGETQYF | TGCAGCGTCGAACAGGGGGCGGGAGAGACCCAGTACTTC
- | - | TRBJ2-1 | TRBV5-5 | CASSFKGVDYNEQFF | TGTGCCAGCAGCTTCAAGGGGGTTGATTACAATGAGCAGTTCTTC
few | TRBD1 | TRBJ2-1 | TRBV11-2 | CASSKGQGSYNEQFF | TGTGCCAGCAGCAAGGGACAGGGGTCCTACAATGAGCAGTTCTTC
- | - | TRBJ1-5 | TRBV20-1 | CSAPWVPGANQPQHF | TGCAGTGCCCCGTGGGTCCCGGGGGCCAATCAGCCCCAGCATTTT
few | - | TRBJ1-6 | TRBV5-1 | CASSQTGTLDSPLHF | TGCGCCAGCAGCCAAACAGGGACTCTGGATTCACCCCTCCACTTT
few | - | TRBJ2-1 | TRBV11-3 | CASSFRGRGSYNEQFF | TGTGCCAGCAGCTTCCGGGGTAGGGGGTCCTACAATGAGCAGTTCTTC
once | TRBD2 | TRBJ2-1 | TRBV7-9 | CASSPSSGRYNEQFF | TGTGCCAGCAGCCCTTCGAGCGGGAGGTACAATGAGCAGTTCTTC
few | TRBD1 | TRBJ1-1 | TRBV5-1 | CASRVPDRGLSEAFF | TGCGCCAGCCGAGTCCCGGACAGGGGGCTTTCTGAAGCTTTCTTT
few | TRBD1 | TRBJ2-7 | TRBV4-1 | CASSQEETGGYEQYF | TGCGCCAGCAGCCAAGAGGAGACAGGGGGCTACGAGCAGTACTTC
many | - | TRBJ1-1 | TRBV12-3/TRBV12-4 | CASSLQTSTEAFF | TGTGCCAGCAGTTTACAGACAAGCACTGAAGCTTTCTTT
- | TRBD1 | TRBJ1-1 | TRBV12-3/TRBV12-4 | CASSLQGGGPHTEAFF | TGTGCCAGCAGTTTACAGGGGGGGGGCCCTCACACTGAAGCTTTCTTT
- | - | TRBJ1-4 | TRBV20-1 | CSASPRGGSATNEKLFF | TGCAGTGCTAGTCCCCGGGGGGGATCAGCAACTAATGAAAAACTGTTTTTT
few | TRBD1 | TRBJ2-3 | TRBV15 | CATSREGGNAQYF | TGTGCCACCAGCAGAGAAGGGGGCAATGCGCAGTATTTT
- | TRBD1 | TRBJ2-5 | TRBV28 | CASSLLVVDGGRQGRETQYF | TGTGCCAGCAGTTTGTTGGTCGTGGATGGGGGTAGACAGGGCCGGGAGACCCAGTACTTC
many | TRBD2 | TRBJ2-1 | TRBV20-1 | CSAIDSGRANNEQFF | TGCAGTGCTATAGATAGCGGGAGGGCTAACAATGAGCAGTTCTTC
- | TRBD2 | TRBJ2-7 | TRBV12-3/TRBV12-4 | CASSPLPPGGRYEQYF | TGTGCCAGCAGCCCTCTACCCCCGGGAGGGCGGTACGAGCAGTACTTC
- | - | TRBJ2-6 | TRBV12-3/TRBV12-4 | CASRGAGPPSSGANVLTF | TGTGCCAGCAGGGGGGCAGGACCGCCGAGCTCTGGGGCCAACGTCCTGACTTTC
few | TRBD2 | TRBJ2-3 | TRBV27 | CASIPVGAGGGTQYF | TGTGCCAGCATCCCCGTGGGGGCGGGGGGAGGTACGCAGTATTTT
- | TRBD2 | TRBJ2-3 | TRBV9 | CASSSKSGASTDTQYF | TGTGCCAGCAGCTCGAAGAGCGGGGCGAGCACAGATACGCAGTATTTT
- | - | TRBJ1-1 | TRBV18 | CASSPRAQGRTEAFF | TGTGCCAGCTCACCAAGGGCCCAGGGGCGCACTGAAGCTTTCTTT
- | TRBD1 | TRBJ1-5 | TRBV7-6 | CASSQGALEEPQHF | TGTGCCAGTTCACAGGGGGCGCTTGAGGAGCCCCAGCATTTT
- | TRBD2 | TRBJ2-7 | TRBV6-1 | CASSIRTLAGASYEQYF | TGTGCCAGCAGTATCCGAACACTAGCGGGAGCCTCCTACGAGCAGTACTTC
- | TRBD2 | TRBJ2-3 | TRBV28 | CASSFGSGVADTQYF | TGTGCCAGCAGTTTTGGTAGCGGGGTGGCAGATACGCAGTATTTT
few | TRBD2 | TRBJ2-1 | TRBV4-2 | CASSQETSGEYNEQFF | TGTGCCAGCAGCCAAGAAACTAGCGGGGAGTACAATGAGCAGTTCTTC
- | - | TRBJ1-1 | TRBV16 | CASNQVNTEAFF | TGTGCCAGCAACCAGGTGAACACTGAAGCTTTCTTT
many | - | TRBJ2-1 | TRBV24-1 | CATSLGPYNEQFF | TGTGCCACCAGTTTGGGGCCATACAATGAGCAGTTCTTC
few | - | TRBJ2-3 | TRBV5-1 | CASSLAPQDTQYF | TGCGCCAGCAGCCTTGCGCCCCAAGATACGCAGTATTTT
few | - | TRBJ1-1 | TRBV15 | CATSRERGVNTEAFF | TGTGCCACCAGCAGAGAGAGGGGTGTGAACACTGAAGCTTTCTTT
- | TRBD2 | TRBJ2-1 | TRBV7-9 | CASSPGLAGGTGEQFF | TGTGCCAGCAGCCCGGGACTAGCGGGAGGTACTGGTGAGCAGTTCTTC
- | TRBD2 | TRBJ2-3 | TRBV4-1 | CASSRKLAGGLLTDTQYF | TGCGCCAGCAGCCGCAAGCTAGCGGGGGGGCTCTTAACAGATACGCAGTATTTT
few | - | TRBJ2-5 | TRBV7-3 | CASSPRDGVGTQYF | TGTGCCAGCAGCCCGCGGGACGGTGTCGGGACCCAGTACTTC
many | TRBD1 | TRBJ1-1 | TRBV7-2 | CASSPPRGAAFF | TGTGCCAGCAGCCCACCCAGGGGGGCAGCTTTCTTT
- | - | TRBJ2-5 | TRBV2 | CASIPQGGETQYF | TGTGCCAGTATCCCACAGGGAGGGGAGACCCAGTACTTC
- | - | TRBJ2-1 | TRBV7-2 | CASSPTIYNEQFF | TGTGCCAGCAGCCCCACCATTTACAATGAGCAGTTCTTC
- | TRBD2 | TRBJ2-1 | TRBV12-3/TRBV12-4 | CASSLGREGLVNEQFF | TGTGCCAGCTCCCTTGGGCGGGAGGGCCTCGTGAATGAGCAGTTCTTC
few | - | TRBJ1-1 | TRBV7-6 | CASSLWGGNTEAFF | TGTGCCAGCAGCTTATGGGGGGGAAACACTGAAGCTTTCTTT
- | - | TRBJ1-5 | TRBV5-1 | CASSLVWGSQPQHF | TGCGCCAGCAGCTTGGTGTGGGGGAGCCAGCCCCAGCATTTT